Reported below is one TCR beta chain. No cognate antigen has been identified for it. No qualities accompany the bases; no much larger clone lies one base away. This record belongs to a study of OX40 agonist ivuxolimab in advanced cancers. For context, the study as a whole: The costimulatory receptor OX40 (CD134) was targeted by ivuxolimab, a fully human IgG2 agonistic monoclonal antibody. Intravenous ivuxolimab was administered to patients every 2 weeks at six dose levels: 0.01, 0.1, 0.3, 1.5, 3 and 10 mg/kg. Of the roughly 52 dose-escalation patients, hepatocellular carcinoma was present in 19, melanoma in approximately 15, renal cell carcinoma in 9 and head and neck cancer in 9. A male proportion of approximately 83% and a mean age of 60 years, ranging from about 20 to 80, were recorded for the dose-escalation cohort. Patients were allowed to have had prior anti-PD-1, anti-PD-L1 or anti-CTLA-4 therapy, and around two fifths of the dose-escalation patients had been treated with checkpoint inhibitors. Three dose-escalation patients achieved partial responses, one with hepatocellular carcinoma and two with cutaneous melanoma. Peripheral TCRbeta sequencing was intended to test whether TCR sequence diversity was altered and clonal T-cell expansion was caused by ivuxolimab. The paper describes the monotherapy dose-escalation part (N ≈ 49 patients) of the phase I trial of ivuxolimab.

Patients with autoimmune disease history or receiving systemic immunosuppression were excluded from the trial. Peripheral blood for TCR sequencing was collected from all dose cohorts at baseline, on cycle 4 day 1, and on cycle 7 day 1. Samples came from an open-label, multicenter, first-in-human phase I dose-escalation trial of ivuxolimab. Adults with locally advanced or metastatic melanoma, renal cell carcinoma, hepatocellular carcinoma or head and neck squamous cell carcinoma were enrolled in the trial. Before TCR sequencing, CD4+ and CD8+ T cells were separately sorted from peripheral blood. Reading from cysteine to phenylalanine, the CDR3 counts 13 amino acids. Solely the CDR3 DNA is kept, with 39 bases framed from the first base. The germline ends are 3 bases apart after V is trimmed by 1 base and J by 1 base. Reading the germline V gene gives CDR1 SGDLS and CDR2 YYNGEE. Genomic DNA was isolated from the sorted cells so that the TCRbeta CDR3 region could be sequenced. The immunoSEQ Assay was used for sequencing of TCRbeta CDR3 regions. TCRdb obtained this table from immuneACCESS and retained in-frame rearrangements with V and J assigned. These tables miss some clones; where compared with another copy, unresolved V genes account for less than half of the shortfall, and the remainder is unexplained. The sample table lists roughly 48,000 clones, 60% to 85% of them with a count of one. Under 2% of the sample is in the top ten clones.

Study-wide conclusions, independent of this receptor: In the 0.1-3.0 mg/kg groups, partial responders had among the lowest normalized peripheral clonal expansion, particularly in CD8+ T cells. Low levels of normalized T-cell clonal expansion were also seen in some nonresponding patients. The antigen specificity of the clonally expanded peripheral T cells was not determined. At doses of 0.1 to 3.0 mg/kg, clonal expansion of both CD4+ and CD8+ blood T cells was observed from baseline to week 6. On average, CD8+ T cells showed more expanded clones than CD4+ T cells after ivuxolimab.

The sequence links TRBV9 to TRBJ1-5; no D gene can be assigned with confidence. The source was CD4+ or CD8+ T cells sorted from blood, collected in a trial of the OX40 agonist ivuxolimab. The sequence derives from an adult with an advanced solid tumor such as melanoma, head and neck, liver or kidney cancer. In nucleotide form, the sequence is TGTGCCAGCAGCGTAAGGAGCAATCAGCCCCAGCATTTT. Translated, it reads CASSVRSNQPQHF.